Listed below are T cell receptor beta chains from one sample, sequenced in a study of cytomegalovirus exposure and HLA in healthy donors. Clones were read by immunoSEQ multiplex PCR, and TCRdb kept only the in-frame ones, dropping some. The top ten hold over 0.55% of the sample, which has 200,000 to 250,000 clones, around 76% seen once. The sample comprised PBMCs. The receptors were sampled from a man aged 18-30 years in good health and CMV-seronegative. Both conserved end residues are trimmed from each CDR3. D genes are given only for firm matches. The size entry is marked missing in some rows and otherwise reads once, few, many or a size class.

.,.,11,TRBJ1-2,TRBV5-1,ASSLITDYGYT
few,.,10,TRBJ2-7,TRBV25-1,ASSGGFYEQY
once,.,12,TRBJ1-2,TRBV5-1,ASSLGRVGYGYT
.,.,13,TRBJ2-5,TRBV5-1,ASSLNLGVRETQY
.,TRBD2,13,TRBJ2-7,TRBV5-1,ASSLSLAGSYEQY
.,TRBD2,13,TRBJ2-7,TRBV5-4,ASSHPGLAGEEQY
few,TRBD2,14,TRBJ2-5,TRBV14,ASSQHSGLGGETQY
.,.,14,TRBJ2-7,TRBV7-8,ASSLGQILSSYEQY
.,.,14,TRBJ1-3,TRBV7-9,ASSPPEGRLVDTIY
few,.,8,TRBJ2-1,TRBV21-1,ASRGHEQF
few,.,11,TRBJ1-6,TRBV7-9,ASSWQTGSPLH
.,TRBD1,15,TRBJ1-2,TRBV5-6,ASRRRGLARGRGGYT
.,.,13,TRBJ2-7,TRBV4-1,ASAYLDTGSYEQY
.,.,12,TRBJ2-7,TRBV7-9,ASSSDGGPYEQY
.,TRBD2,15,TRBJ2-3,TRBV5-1,ASSARLAGGRTDTQY
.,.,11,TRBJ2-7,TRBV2,ASRYGQSYEQY
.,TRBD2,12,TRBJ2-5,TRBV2,ASRGGTSGETQY
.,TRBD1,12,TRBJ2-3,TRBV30,AGTSDRGPDTQY
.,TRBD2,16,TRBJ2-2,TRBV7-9,SSSTSTVLAGDTGELF
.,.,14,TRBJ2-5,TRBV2,ASSEPRTGREETQY
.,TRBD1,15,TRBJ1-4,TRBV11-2,ASSTHLDRAGDEKLF
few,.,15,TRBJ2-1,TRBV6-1,ASSDLAGRPPYNEQF
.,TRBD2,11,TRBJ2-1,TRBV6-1,ASSAGLAHEQF
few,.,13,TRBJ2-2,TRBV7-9,ASSLYLRGTGELF
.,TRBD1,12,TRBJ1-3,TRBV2,ASISGGGGNTIY
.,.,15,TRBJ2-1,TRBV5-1,ASSLVRGGRGYNEQF
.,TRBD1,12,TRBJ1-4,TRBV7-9,ASSRDRGYEKLF
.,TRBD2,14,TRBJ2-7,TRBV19,ASSILGAGERNEQY
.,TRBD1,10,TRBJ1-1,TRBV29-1,SVDTGGTEAF
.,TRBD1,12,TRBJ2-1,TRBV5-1,ASSSGQGINEQF
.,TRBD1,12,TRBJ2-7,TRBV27,ASSLNRGPYEQY
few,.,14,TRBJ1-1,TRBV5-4,ASSPQGVGRMTEAF
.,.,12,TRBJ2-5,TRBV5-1,ASSLADGVETQY
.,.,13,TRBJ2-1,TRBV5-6,ASSLDGISYNEQF
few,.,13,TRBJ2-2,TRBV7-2,ASSLPWRPTGELF
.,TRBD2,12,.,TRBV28,ASIQRGGSYEQY
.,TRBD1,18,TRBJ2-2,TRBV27,ASSSRLTGTGGVSTGELF
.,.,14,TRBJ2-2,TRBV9,ASSVYPAQDTGELF
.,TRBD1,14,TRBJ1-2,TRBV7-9,SSSPTGDSFSYGYT
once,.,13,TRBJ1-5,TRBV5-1,ASSLRGSSNQPQH
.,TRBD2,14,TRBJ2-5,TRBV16,ASSPTWREGQETQY
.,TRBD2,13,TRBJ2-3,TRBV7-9,ASSQGLADTDTQY
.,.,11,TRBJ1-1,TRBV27,ASINRQLTEAF
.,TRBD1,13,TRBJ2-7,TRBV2,ASTDDRGAIYEQY
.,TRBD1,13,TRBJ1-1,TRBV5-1,ASRWTGPQNTEAF
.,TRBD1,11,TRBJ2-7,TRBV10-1,ASSPVTGDEQY
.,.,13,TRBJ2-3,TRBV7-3,ASSLTGQLTDTQY
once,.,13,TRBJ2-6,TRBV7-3,ASSPSSSGANVLT
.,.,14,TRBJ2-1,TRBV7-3,ASSLFSGVLRNEQF
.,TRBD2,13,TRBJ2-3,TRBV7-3,ASSLSLAGADTQY
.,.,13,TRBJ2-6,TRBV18,ASSPYRSGANVLT
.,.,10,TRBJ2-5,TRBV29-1,SVVRTAETQY
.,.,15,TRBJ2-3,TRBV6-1,ASSERYGGASTDTQY
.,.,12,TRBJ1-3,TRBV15,ATSSGGAGNTIY
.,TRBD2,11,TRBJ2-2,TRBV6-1,AIGRRGTGELF
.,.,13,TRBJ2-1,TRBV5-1,ASSLFLAGNNEQF
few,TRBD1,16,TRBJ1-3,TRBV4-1,ASSQAQGGGYSGNTIY
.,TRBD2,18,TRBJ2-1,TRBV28,ASSLQTGLAGGGAYNEQF